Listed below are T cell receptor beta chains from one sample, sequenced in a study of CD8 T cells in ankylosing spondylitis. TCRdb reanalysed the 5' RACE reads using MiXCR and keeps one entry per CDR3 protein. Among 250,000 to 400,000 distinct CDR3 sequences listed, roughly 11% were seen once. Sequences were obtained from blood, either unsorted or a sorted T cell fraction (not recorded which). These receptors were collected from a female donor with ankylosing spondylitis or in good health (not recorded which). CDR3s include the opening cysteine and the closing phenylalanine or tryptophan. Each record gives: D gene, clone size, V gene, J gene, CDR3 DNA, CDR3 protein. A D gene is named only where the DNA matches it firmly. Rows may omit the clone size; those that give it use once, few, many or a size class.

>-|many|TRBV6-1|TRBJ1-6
TGTGCCAGCAGCCCTCTTTTTAGGGACGGCTATAATTCACCCCTCCACTTT
CASSPLFRDGYNSPLHF
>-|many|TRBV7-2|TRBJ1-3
TGTGCCAGCAGCTTAGAAGCAGGTGGGAGAGGAAACACCATATATTTT
CASSLEAGGRGNTIYF
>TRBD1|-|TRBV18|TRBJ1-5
TGTGCCAGCTCACCTAACAGACAGGGTAACAATCAGCCCCAGCATTTT
CASSPNRQGNNQPQHF
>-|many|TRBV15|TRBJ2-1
TGTGCCACCAGCAGGAACCCGGCCGATTCCTACAATGAGCAGTTCTTC
CATSRNPADSYNEQFF
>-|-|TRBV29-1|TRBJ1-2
TGCAGCGTTGATGGGGGCGAGGATGGCTACACCTTC
CSVDGGEDGYTF
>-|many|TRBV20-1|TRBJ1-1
TGCAGTGCTAGAGATCCACGGCCTGGGGGCACTGAAGCTTTCTTT
CSARDPRPGGTEAFF
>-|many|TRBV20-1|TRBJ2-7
TGCAGTGCCGAGGCCCAGGAGTACTCCTACGAGCAGTACTTC
CSAEAQEYSYEQYF
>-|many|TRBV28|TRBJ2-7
TGTGCCAGCTCCCACGCAGCCTCCAGGGGCCTCTACGAGCAGTACTTC
CASSHAASRGLYEQYF
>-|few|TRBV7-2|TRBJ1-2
TGTGCCAGCAGCTCGGACGGTCGGGGCTACACCTTC
CASSSDGRGYTF
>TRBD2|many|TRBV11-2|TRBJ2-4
TGTGCCAGCAGCTTAGTAGGAGGGGACTACACCATTCAAAGCATTCAGTACTTC
CASSLVGGDYTIQSIQYF
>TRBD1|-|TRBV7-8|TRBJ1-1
TGTGCCAGCAGCTTAGGGACAGGGAGGACTGAAGCTTTCTTT
CASSLGTGRTEAFF
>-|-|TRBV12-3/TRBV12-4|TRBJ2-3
TGTGCCAGCAGTTTGACGGCAGCAGATACGCAGTATTTT
CASSLTAADTQYF
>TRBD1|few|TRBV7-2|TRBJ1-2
TGTGCCAGCAGCCTGAGACAGGGTGGGCCCGGCTACACCTTC
CASSLRQGGPGYTF
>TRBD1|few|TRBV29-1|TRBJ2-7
TGCAGCGTTGGGACAGGGGGGAGTTCCTACGAGCAGTACTTC
CSVGTGGSSYEQYF
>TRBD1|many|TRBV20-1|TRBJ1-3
TGCAGTGCTAGACCAGGGGGTAGTGGAAACACCATATATTTT
CSARPGGSGNTIYF
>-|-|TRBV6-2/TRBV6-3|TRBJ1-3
TGTGCCAGCAGTTACGGTCAGAGCTCTGGAAACACCATATATTTT
CASSYGQSSGNTIYF
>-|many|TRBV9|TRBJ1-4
TGTGCCAGCAGCGTCTCGGTCGCAGAAGAAAAACTGTTTTTT
CASSVSVAEEKLFF
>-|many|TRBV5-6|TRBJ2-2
TGTGCCAGCGCCCTTGCCAGGGAGTATACCGGGGAGCTGTTTTTT
CASALAREYTGELFF
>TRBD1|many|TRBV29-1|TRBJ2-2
TGCAGCGTTGAACCACGGGGCAGGGGGCCCACCGGGGAGCTGTTTTTT
CSVEPRGRGPTGELFF
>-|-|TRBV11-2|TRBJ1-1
TGTGCCAGCAGCTTAAGCCCAGCTATGAACACTGAAGCTTTCTTT
CASSLSPAMNTEAFF
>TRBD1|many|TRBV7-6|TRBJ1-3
TGTGCCAGCAGCTTAGCGCCGGACAGGGGGCTATCTGGAAACATCATATATTTT
CASSLAPDRGLSGNIIYF
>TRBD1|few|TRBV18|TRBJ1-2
TGTGCCAGCTCCTCGACCGGGACAGATGCCTACTATGGCTACACCTTC
CASSSTGTDAYYGYTF
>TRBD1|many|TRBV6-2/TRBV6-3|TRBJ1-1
TGTGCCAGCGCTCCCCCGGGACAGGGTATCGCTGAAGCTTTCTTT
CASAPPGQGIAEAFF
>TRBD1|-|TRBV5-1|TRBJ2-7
TGCGCCAGCAGCTTGACGTCGGGCAACAGGGGGGACGAGCAGTACTTC
CASSLTSGNRGDEQYF
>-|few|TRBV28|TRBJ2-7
TGTGCCAGCAGTTTAATGCTGGCTAGCAGAGGCGAGCAGTACTTC
CASSLMLASRGEQYF
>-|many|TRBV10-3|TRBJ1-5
TGTGCCATCAGTGAGGAAGGGGCAAAAAGCAATCAGCCCCAGCATTTT
CAISEEGAKSNQPQHF